This T cell receptor (beta chain) was recovered during a study of blood T cell repertoires in COVID-19. In the study overall: Sources were T cells, B-cell-depleted T cells, or PBMCs; the material itself was cDNA or gDNA.

Trimming took 2 bases from V and 7 from J, leaving 15 bases between them. The germline gives CDR1 MNHEY, CDR2 SVGAGI. The CDR3 totals 15 residues. Original analysis: Amplification with reference gene primers provided the estimates of nucleated cell counts. Generated by immunoSEQ multiplex PCR, the TCRdb table keeps only in-frame clones and is missing some. V, J and clone size are those of that table, while D and trimming were read from the DNA. The sample shows 180,000 or so clones, about 88% of them seen only once. The rearrangement uses TRBV6-5 and TRBJ1-5; tentative D call: TRBD1 (5 bases). This TCR was sampled from a woman of 80 years or more with acute or convalescent COVID-19. Source material: peripheral blood. The CDR3 nucleotides read TGTGCCAGCAGTTACACGGCAGGGCGCAGGCAGCCCCAGCATTTT. This translates into CASSYTAGRRQPQHF.